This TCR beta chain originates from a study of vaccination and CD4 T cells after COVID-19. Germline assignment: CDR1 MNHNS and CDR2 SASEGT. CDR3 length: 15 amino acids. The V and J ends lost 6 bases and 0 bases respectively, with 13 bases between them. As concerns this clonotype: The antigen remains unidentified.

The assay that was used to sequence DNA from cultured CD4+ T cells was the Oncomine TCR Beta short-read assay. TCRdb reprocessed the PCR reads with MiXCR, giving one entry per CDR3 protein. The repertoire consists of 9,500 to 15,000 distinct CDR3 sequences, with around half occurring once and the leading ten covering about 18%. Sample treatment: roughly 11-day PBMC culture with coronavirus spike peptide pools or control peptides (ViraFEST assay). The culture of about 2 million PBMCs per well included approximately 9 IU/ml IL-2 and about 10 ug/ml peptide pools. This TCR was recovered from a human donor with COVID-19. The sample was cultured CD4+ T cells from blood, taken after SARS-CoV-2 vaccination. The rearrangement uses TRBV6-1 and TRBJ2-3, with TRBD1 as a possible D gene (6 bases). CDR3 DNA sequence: TGTGCCAGCAGACAACAGGGTCCTAGCACAGATACGCAGTATTTT. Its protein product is CASRQQGPSTDTQYF.